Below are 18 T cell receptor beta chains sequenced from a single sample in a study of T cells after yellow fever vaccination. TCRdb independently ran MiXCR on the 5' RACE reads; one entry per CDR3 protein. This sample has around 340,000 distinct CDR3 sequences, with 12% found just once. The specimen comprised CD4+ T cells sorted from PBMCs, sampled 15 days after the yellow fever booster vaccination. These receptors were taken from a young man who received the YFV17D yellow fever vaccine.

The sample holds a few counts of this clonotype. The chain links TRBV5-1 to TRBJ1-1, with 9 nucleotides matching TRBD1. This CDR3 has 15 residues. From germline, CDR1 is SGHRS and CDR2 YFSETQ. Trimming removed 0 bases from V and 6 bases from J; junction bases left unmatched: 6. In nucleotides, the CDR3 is TGCGCCAGCAGCTTGGGGGACAGGGTTTTTTCTGAAGCTTTCTTT. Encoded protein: CASSLGDRVFSEAFF.

The CDR3 loop reads CASSRDRGVAGELFF. CDR3 coding DNA: TGTGCCAGCAGCCGGGACAGGGGAGTGGCCGGGGAGCTGTTTTTT. The chain combines TRBV7-2 with TRBJ2-2, with TRBD1 matching 10 bases. Germline V CDR1 and CDR2: SGHTA, FQGNSA. V trimming: 5 bases; J trimming: 6 bases; junction bases outside the gene matches: 6. This CDR3 comprises 15 residues.

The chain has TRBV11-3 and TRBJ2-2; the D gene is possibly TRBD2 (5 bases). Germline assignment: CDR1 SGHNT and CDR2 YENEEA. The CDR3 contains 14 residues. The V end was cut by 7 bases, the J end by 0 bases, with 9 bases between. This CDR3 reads CASKLTTNTGELFF. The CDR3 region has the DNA TGTGCCAGCAAGTTGACTACGAACACCGGGGAGCTGTTTTTT.

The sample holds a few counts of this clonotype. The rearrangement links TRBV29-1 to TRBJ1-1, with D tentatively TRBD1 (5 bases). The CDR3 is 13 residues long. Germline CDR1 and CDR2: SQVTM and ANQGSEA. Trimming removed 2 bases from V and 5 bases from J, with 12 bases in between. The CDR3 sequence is CSVEIGAETEAFF. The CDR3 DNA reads TGCAGCGTTGAAATAGGGGCGGAGACTGAAGCTTTCTTT.

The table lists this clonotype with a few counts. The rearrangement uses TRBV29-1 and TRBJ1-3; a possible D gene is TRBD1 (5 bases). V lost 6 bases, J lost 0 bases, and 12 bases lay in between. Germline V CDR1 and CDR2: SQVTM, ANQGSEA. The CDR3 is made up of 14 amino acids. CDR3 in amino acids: CSVDDSLSGNTIYF. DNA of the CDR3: TGCAGCGTGGATGACAGCCTCTCTGGAAACACCATATATTTT.

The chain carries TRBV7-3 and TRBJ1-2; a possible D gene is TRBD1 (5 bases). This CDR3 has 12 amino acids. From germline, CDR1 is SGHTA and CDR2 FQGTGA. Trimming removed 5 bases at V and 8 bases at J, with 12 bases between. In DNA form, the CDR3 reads TGTGCCAGCAGCGGCGGGGGTCACGGCTACACCTTC. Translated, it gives CASSGGGHGYTF.

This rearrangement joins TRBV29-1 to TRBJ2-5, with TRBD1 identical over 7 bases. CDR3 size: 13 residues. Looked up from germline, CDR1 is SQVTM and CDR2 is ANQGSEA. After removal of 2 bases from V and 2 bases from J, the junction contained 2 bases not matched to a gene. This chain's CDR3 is CSVEQGQQETQYF. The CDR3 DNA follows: TGCAGCGTTGAACAGGGACAGCAAGAGACCCAGTACTTC.

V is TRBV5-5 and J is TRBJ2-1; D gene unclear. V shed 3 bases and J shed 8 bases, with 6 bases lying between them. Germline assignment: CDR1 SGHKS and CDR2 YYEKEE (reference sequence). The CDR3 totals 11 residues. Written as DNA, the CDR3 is TGTGCCAGCAGCTGGTACGATGAGCAGTTCTTC. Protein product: CASSWYDEQFF.

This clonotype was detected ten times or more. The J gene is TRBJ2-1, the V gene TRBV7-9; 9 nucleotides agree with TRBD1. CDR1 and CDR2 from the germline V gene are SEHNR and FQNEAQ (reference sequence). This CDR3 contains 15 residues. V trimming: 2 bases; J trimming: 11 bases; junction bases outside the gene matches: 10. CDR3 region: CASSLPGQGTGKQFF. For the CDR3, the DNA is TGTGCCAGCAGCTTACCCGGACAGGGGACGGGGAAGCAGTTCTTC.

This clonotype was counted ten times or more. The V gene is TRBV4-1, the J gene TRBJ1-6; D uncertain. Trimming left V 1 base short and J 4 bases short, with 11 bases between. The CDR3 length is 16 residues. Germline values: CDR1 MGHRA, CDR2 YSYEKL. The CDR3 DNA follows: TGCGCCAGCAGCCAAGTCCTGAAAGTATATAATTCACCCCTCCACTTT. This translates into CASSQVLKVYNSPLHF.

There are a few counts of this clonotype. CDR3 amino acids: CASSYSIGAGGHTEAFF. The CDR3 nucleotides read TGTGCCAGCAGCTATTCCATAGGGGCGGGTGGGCACACTGAAGCTTTCTTT. The chain carries TRBV28 and TRBJ1-1, with D tentatively TRBD1 (5 bases). The V gene's germline CDR1 is MDHEN and CDR2 SYDVKM. V was trimmed by 6 bases and J by 3 bases, leaving 23 bases between them. The CDR3 consists of 17 residues.

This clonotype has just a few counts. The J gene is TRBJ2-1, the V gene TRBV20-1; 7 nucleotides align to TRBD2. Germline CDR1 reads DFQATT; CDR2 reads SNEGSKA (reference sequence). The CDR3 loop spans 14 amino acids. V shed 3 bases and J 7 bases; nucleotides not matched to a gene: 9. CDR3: CSASRGGGGNEQFF. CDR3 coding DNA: TGCAGTGCTAGTCGCGGCGGGGGAGGAAATGAGCAGTTCTTC.

CDR3 nucleotides: TGCGCCAGCAGCCCCCTGGGGGAGGGTTTCACTGAAGCTTTCTTT. It specifies CASSPLGEGFTEAFF. The chain carries TRBV4-1 and TRBJ1-1; a possible D gene is TRBD1 (5 bases). CDR1 is MGHRA, CDR2 YSYEKL, per germline. Trimming removed 4 bases from V and 4 bases from J, with 16 bases in between. The CDR3 loop spans 15 amino acids.

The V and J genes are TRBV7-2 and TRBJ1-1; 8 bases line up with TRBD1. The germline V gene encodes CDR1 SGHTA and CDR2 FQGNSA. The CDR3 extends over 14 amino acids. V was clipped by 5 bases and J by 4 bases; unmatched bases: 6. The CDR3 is CASSTRRGPTEAFF. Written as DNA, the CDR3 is TGTGCCAGCAGCACCCGCAGGGGGCCCACTGAAGCTTTCTTT.

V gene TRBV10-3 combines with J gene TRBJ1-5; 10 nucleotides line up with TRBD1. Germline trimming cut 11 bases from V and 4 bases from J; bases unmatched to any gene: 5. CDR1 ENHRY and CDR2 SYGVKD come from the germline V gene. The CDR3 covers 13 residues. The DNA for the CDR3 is TGTGCCGTTGGACAGGGGGAAAATCAGCCCCAGCATTTT. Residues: CAVGQGENQPQHF.

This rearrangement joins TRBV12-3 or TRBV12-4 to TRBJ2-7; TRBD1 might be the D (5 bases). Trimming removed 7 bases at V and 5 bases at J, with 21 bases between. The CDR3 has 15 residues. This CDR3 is CASTSVDRGTHEQYF. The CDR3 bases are TGTGCCAGCACCTCCGTCGATAGGGGAACCCACGAGCAGTACTTC.

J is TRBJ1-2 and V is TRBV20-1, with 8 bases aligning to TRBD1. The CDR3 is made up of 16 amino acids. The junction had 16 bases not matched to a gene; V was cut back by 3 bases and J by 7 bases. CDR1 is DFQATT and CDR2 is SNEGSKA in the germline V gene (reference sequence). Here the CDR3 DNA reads TGCAGTGCTAGGACCCAGCAGGGGGCTCCCTATGTTGGCTACACCTTC. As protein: CSARTQQGAPYVGYTF.

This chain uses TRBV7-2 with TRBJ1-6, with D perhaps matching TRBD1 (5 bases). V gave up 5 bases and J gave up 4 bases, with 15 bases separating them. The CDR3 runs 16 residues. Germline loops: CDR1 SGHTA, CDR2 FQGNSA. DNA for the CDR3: TGTGCCAGCAGCCCCCGGGACCAGCTGTATAATTCACCCCTCCACTTT. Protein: CASSPRDQLYNSPLHF.